Following are 22 T cell receptor beta chains from one sample sequenced in a study of cytomegalovirus exposure and HLA in healthy donors. Vbeta (60) and Jbeta (13) primers were used in the PCR. Produced via immunoSEQ multiplex PCR; TCRdb's table is partial and in-frame only. Of about 110,000 clones detected, 74% appear once; the ten largest clones hold over 4%. The specimen sequenced was PBMCs. The receptors were sampled from a man in his thirties or forties in good health and CMV-seropositive.

This chain links TRBV28 with TRBJ1-2, with 7 bases matching TRBD1. The CDR3 contains 16 residues. V trimming: 5 bases; J trimming: 4 bases; junction bases outside the gene matches: 13. CDR1 and CDR2 (germline): MDHEN, SYDVKM. The CDR3 loop reads CASSPVDREGSYGYTF. CDR3 nucleotide sequence: TGTGCCAGCAGTCCCGTAGACAGGGAAGGGTCCTATGGCTACACCTTC.

The chain links TRBV27 to TRBJ2-7, with 9 bases lining up with TRBD1. J lost 1 base, V lost 6 bases, and 4 bases had no gene match. The CDR3 is made up of 14 amino acids. CDR1 and CDR2 (germline): MNHEY, SMNVEV (reference sequence). This chain's CDR3 is CASRRQGESYEQYF. The CDR3 coding sequence is TGTGCCAGCAGACGACAGGGGGAGTCCTACGAGCAGTACTTC.

This chain connects TRBV27 to TRBJ2-3; TRBD2 is a possible D gene (6 bases). The CDR3 contains 15 residues. The V and J ends lost 6 bases and 4 bases respectively, with 17 bases between them. Per the germline V gene, CDR1 is MNHEY and CDR2 is SMNVEV (reference sequence). The CDR3 sequence: CASSPLVTGADTQYF. The DNA for the CDR3 is TGTGCCAGCAGCCCCCTCGTGACGGGAGCAGATACGCAGTATTTT.

Comment on this clone: The same CDR3 also results from other DNA sequences found in this sample. The V call is TRBV30, the J call TRBJ2-1, with 9 positions matching TRBD2. Germline CDR1 reads GTSNPN; CDR2 reads SVGIG (reference sequence). V gave up 3 bases and J gave up 4 bases; unmatched junction bases: 1. CDR3 size: 13 residues. The CDR3 DNA reads TGTGCCTGGAGCGGACTAGCGTACAATGAGCAGTTCTTC. Translated, it gives CAWSGLAYNEQFF.

The chain combines TRBV6-5 with TRBJ1-3; D unresolved. Trimming took 7 bases from V and 4 from J, leaving 11 bases between them. CDR1 MNHEY and CDR2 SVGAGI come from the germline V gene. This CDR3 comprises 13 residues. The CDR3 DNA reads as TGTGCCAGCATTCTAGACGCGGGAAACACCATATATTTT. The encoded protein is CASILDAGNTIYF.

The chain has TRBV6-5 and TRBJ2-3; 10 nucleotides align to TRBD1. Germline CDR1 MNHEY, CDR2 SVGAGI. V was pared by 4 bases and J by 3 bases, with 7 bases of the junction left unmatched. This CDR3 contains 16 residues. CDR3 nucleotides: TGTGCCAGCAGTTTACGGCGACAGGGGGCAACAGATACGCAGTATTTT. This encodes CASSLRRQGATDTQYF.

The V gene is TRBV7-3, the J gene TRBJ2-5, with 9 bases identical to TRBD2. CDR3 size: 16 residues. The V gene's germline CDR1 is SGHTA and CDR2 FQGTGA. V shed 2 bases and J 5 bases; nucleotides not matched to a gene: 9. The DNA for the CDR3 is TGTGCCAGCAGCTTATTGGGCGGGGGGGCCGCGGAGACCCAGTACTTC. Its protein is CASSLLGGGAAETQYF.

This clone was counted a few times. This chain connects TRBV2 to TRBJ2-5; possible D gene TRBD2, 6 bases. This CDR3 has 14 amino acids. Trimming shortened V by 3 bases and J by 1 base, and 9 bases separated the two germline ends. Germline V gives CDR1 SNHLY, CDR2 FYNNEI. This CDR3 is CASSDKGGQETQYF. The CDR3 region has the DNA TGTGCCAGCAGTGACAAGGGAGGCCAAGAGACCCAGTACTTC. The entire variable domain, with the rest obtained from reference TRBV2 and TRBJ2-5, is as follows: EPEVTQTPSHQVTQMGQEVILRCVPISNHLYFYWYRQILGQKVEFLVSFYNNEISEKSEIFDDQFSVERPDGSNFTLKIRSTKLEDSAMYFCASSDKGGQETQYFGPGTRLLVL.

This rearrangement joins TRBV5-1 to TRBJ2-5, with D possibly matching TRBD1 (5 bases). Germline V gene sequence: CDR1 SGHRS, CDR2 YFSETQ. CDR3 length: 15 amino acids. V was clipped by 1 base and J by 4 bases, with 14 bases between them. As DNA, the CDR3 is TGCGCCAGCAGCTTGACGAACCCTGGGGCAGAGACCCAGTACTTC. It specifies CASSLTNPGAETQYF.

V and J are TRBV6-1 and TRBJ2-7; 9 nucleotides line up with TRBD1. The germline V gene encodes CDR1 MNHNS and CDR2 SASEGT. The CDR3 extends over 14 amino acids. V trimming: 2 bases; J trimming: 6 bases; junction bases outside the gene matches: 5. The CDR3 protein is CASSEIQGAVEQYF. In DNA, the CDR3 is TGTGCCAGCAGTGAAATACAGGGGGCTGTCGAGCAGTACTTC.

The V call is TRBV9, the J call TRBJ2-7, with D perhaps TRBD1 (5 bases). The germline gives CDR1 SGDLS, CDR2 YYNGEE. V gave up 0 bases and J gave up 2 bases, with 12 bases separating them. The CDR3 extends over 15 amino acids. The CDR3 is CASSVAPQGTYEQYF. The DNA for the CDR3 is TGTGCCAGCAGCGTAGCGCCCCAGGGAACCTACGAGCAGTACTTC.

The chain carries TRBV7-9 and TRBJ2-1, with TRBD1 matching 7 bases. The CDR3 length is 14 residues. Germline V gene lookup returns CDR1 SEHNR and CDR2 FQNEAQ (reference sequence). V dropped 5 bases and J dropped 6; count of bases not matched to a gene: 7. Written as DNA, the CDR3 is TGTGCCAGCAGCAGCCCGTACAGGGGCAATGAGCAGTTCTTC. As protein: CASSSPYRGNEQFF.

The CDR3 DNA sequence: TGCGCCAGCAGCCAAGACAGGGGCTCCTACGAGCAGTACTTC. Translation gives CASSQDRGSYEQYF. This chain joins TRBV4-3 and TRBJ2-7; tentatively, D is TRBD1 (6 bases). CDR3 length: 14 residues. V gave up 0 bases and J gave up 0 bases, with 6 bases separating them. CDR1 and CDR2 from the germline V gene are LGHNA and YSLEER.

The chain couples TRBV7-6 to TRBJ1-2, with unresolved D. Trimming shortened V by 4 bases and J by 3 bases, and 15 bases separated the two germline ends. CDR1 and CDR2 (germline): SGHVS, FNYEAQ. CDR3 length: 15 amino acids. DNA of the CDR3: TGTGCCAGCAGCTCTCCAGGAGGAATGGACTATGGCTACACCTTC. It is translated as CASSSPGGMDYGYTF.

The chain recombines TRBV10-3 with TRBJ2-5; TRBD2 aligns across 7 bases. Trimming at V came to 4 bases and at J to 1 base, leaving 3 bases not matched to a gene. Germline CDR1 ENHRY, CDR2 SYGVKD. The length of the CDR3 is 14 residues. The CDR3 DNA is TGTGCCATCAGTGGGACTAGTGCCCAAGAGACCCAGTACTTC. This codes for CAISGTSAQETQYF.

The rearrangement links TRBV7-3 to TRBJ1-3, with a weak D call TRBD1 (6 bases). Germline V gene sequence: CDR1 SGHTA, CDR2 FQGTGA. Trimming shortened V by 5 bases and J by 3 bases, and 17 bases separated the two germline ends. The CDR3 is made up of 16 amino acids. CDR3 sequence: CASSQNGGGFGNTIYF. CDR3 nucleotide sequence: TGTGCCAGCAGCCAAAACGGGGGGGGCTTTGGAAACACCATATATTTT. Full variable domain (remainder filled in from reference TRBV7-3 and TRBJ1-3): GAGVSQTPSNKVTEKGKYVELRCDPISGHTALYWYRQSLGQGPEFLIYFQGTGAADDSGLPNDRFFAVRPEGSVSTLKIQRTERGDSAVYLCASSQNGGGFGNTIYFGEGSWLTVV.

The J gene is TRBJ2-1, the V gene TRBV7-9, with 11 bases fitting TRBD2. CDR3 length: 11 amino acids. J was trimmed by 15 bases and V by 5 bases; bases with no gene match: 3. Germline loops: CDR1 SEHNR, CDR2 FQNEAQ (reference sequence). The CDR3 is CASSPGLAGFF. CDR3 in DNA: TGTGCCAGCAGCCCCGGACTAGCGGGGTTCTTC.

This chain links TRBV29-1 with TRBJ2-7; 8 bases match TRBD1. Trimming took 6 bases from V and 7 from J; bases not matched to a gene: 14. CDR1 is SQVTM and CDR2 is ANQGSEA in the germline V gene. The CDR3 is made up of 14 amino acids. The CDR3 sequence: CSVPLRAGGYEQYF. CDR3 coding DNA: TGCAGCGTCCCATTACGGGCAGGGGGCTATGAGCAGTACTTC.

The chain employs TRBV28 and TRBJ1-6; D is undetermined. The ends were cut back, 4 bases at V and 10 bases at J, with 14 bases in the middle. The CDR3 covers 14 residues. The germline gives CDR1 MDHEN, CDR2 SYDVKM. The CDR3 region has the DNA TGTGCCAGCAGTTCCCCGGGGTTGGGCTCACCCCTCCACTTT. As protein: CASSSPGLGSPLHF.

The rearrangement uses TRBV5-6 and TRBJ1-4; 9 nucleotides line up with TRBD1. The CDR3 length is 15 residues. The J segment lost 5 bases and the V segment lost 2 bases, leaving 4 bases of the junction unmatched. Germline V lookup: CDR1 SGHDT, CDR2 YYEEEE. CDR3 coding DNA: TGTGCCAGCAGCTTAACCGGGACAGGGAATGAAAAACTGTTTTTT. Protein product: CASSLTGTGNEKLFF.

The V gene is TRBV27, the J gene TRBJ2-7; TRBD1 matches 7 bases. V trimming: 4 bases; J trimming: 5 bases; junction bases outside the gene matches: 14. Germline V gene lookup returns CDR1 MNHEY and CDR2 SMNVEV (reference sequence). The CDR3 length is 16 residues. CDR3 nucleotide sequence: TGTGCCAGCAGTTCTTCCCCCCGACAGGGATTTGACGAGCAGTACTTC. Residues: CASSSSPRQGFDEQYF.

Only one count was recorded for this clone. In the same sample, other DNA sequences code for this CDR3. The chain employs TRBV14 and TRBJ2-7, with D perhaps TRBD1 (6 bases). Trimming pared 0 bases from V and 2 bases from J, leaving 11 bases between. Germline CDR1 is SGHDN and CDR2 is FVKESK. The CDR3 covers 15 residues. CDR3 region: CASSQDPGHAYEQYF. In DNA, the CDR3 is TGTGCCAGCAGCCAAGATCCGGGACACGCCTACGAGCAGTACTTC.